Detailed here is one TCR beta chain. Its antigen is still unknown. This entry is derived from a study of blood T cells in healthy people across ages. The use of a sample-barcoded 5' primer and a J-beta primer mix characterized a second PCR of about 7 to 12 cycles. One entry per CDR3 protein, called by TCRdb with MiXCR from the 5' RACE reads. The sample consists of 850,000 to 1,000,000 distinct CDR3 sequences, just over 50% of them appearing once. Study-level results: The unsorted PBMCs prevented any conclusive comparison of naive versus antigen-experienced cells. A greater number of naive CD4+ cells and higher diversity distinguished long-lived donors from aged donors.

Germline values: CDR1 LGHDT, CDR2 YNNKEL (reference sequence). V lost 4 bases and J 1 base, leaving 12 bases between the germline ends. The CDR3 loop spans 15 amino acids. Sequenced sample: blood. The clonotype comes from a woman aged 60-70 years in good health. The V call is TRBV3-1, the J call TRBJ2-3; D remains ambiguous. In DNA form, the CDR3 reads TGTGCCAGCAGCCTCACTAAGACGCGCACAGATACGCAGTATTTT. It codes for CASSLTKTRTDTQYF.